The present T cell receptor beta chain was sequenced within a study of T-cell memory formation after mild COVID-19. It was 5'RACE with constant-segment primers that produced the TCR alpha and TCR beta cDNA libraries, which carried sample barcodes and UMIs. TCRdb recomputed calls from the 5' RACE reads with MiXCR, one row per CDR3 protein. Of roughly 200,000 distinct CDR3 sequences listed, roughly 17% are singletons. CDR1 is MGHRA, CDR2 YSYEKL, per germline. V was cut by 4 bases and J by 8 bases, with 20 bases left in between. The CDR3 length is 15 residues. The rearrangement uses TRBV4-1 and TRBJ1-1, with TRBD1 as a possible D gene (6 bases). This receptor was obtained from an adult woman who had mild COVID-19 (a few samples of this study predate the infection). Cell type and time point are not known. The sequenced sample was PBMCs or a T cell subset sorted from them (not recorded which). The CDR3 bases are TGCGCCAGCAGCCTCGAGGGGGGCGTCCAAGGAGAAGCTTTCTTT. Its translation is CASSLEGGVQGEAFF.